Included here is one T cell receptor (beta chain) sequence, with context. Its antigen remains unidentified. This entry is derived from a study of blood T cells in healthy people across ages. Study-level points and caveats: In older individuals, TCR beta diversity per million T cells was lower, falling roughly linearly with age.

The people who gave samples were healthy Caucasians from Russia, aged roughly 6 to 90. Collection of 7.5 to 10 milliliters of peripheral blood was performed for each donor. After removal of 5 bases from V and 7 bases from J, the junction contained 4 bases not matched to a gene. CDR3 length: 15 amino acids. Germline loops: CDR1 MNHEY, CDR2 SVGEGT. Sample-barcoded 5' priming and a J-beta primer mix drove a second PCR of roughly 6 to 12 cycles. Each cDNA molecule, via a template-switch adaptor with 12 random nucleotides, was tagged. MiXCR was run by TCRdb on the 5' RACE reads, yielding one entry per CDR3 protein. The sample includes roughly 900,000 distinct CDR3 sequences, under 50% of them seen just once.

Sample: blood. V is TRBV6-2 or TRBV6-3 and J is TRBJ2-1, with 14 bases fitting TRBD2. The sequence was collected from a man aged 30 to 39 in good health. For the CDR3, the DNA is TGTGCCAGCAGTGTACGGACTAGCGGGGGGAATGAGCAGTTCTTC. Its translation is CASSVRTSGGNEQFF.